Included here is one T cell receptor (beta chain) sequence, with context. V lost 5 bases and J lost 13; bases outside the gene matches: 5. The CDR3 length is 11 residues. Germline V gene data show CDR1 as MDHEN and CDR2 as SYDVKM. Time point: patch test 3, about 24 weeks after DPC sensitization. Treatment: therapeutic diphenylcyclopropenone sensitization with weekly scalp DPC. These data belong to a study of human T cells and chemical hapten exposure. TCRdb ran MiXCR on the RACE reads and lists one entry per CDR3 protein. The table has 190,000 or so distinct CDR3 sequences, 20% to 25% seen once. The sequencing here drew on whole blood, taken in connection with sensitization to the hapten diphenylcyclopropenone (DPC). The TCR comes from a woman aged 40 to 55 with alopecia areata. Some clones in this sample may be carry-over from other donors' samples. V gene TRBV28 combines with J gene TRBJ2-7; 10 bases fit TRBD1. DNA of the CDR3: TGTGCCAGCAGTCACCGGGACAGGGGTTACTTC. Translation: CASSHRDRGYF.